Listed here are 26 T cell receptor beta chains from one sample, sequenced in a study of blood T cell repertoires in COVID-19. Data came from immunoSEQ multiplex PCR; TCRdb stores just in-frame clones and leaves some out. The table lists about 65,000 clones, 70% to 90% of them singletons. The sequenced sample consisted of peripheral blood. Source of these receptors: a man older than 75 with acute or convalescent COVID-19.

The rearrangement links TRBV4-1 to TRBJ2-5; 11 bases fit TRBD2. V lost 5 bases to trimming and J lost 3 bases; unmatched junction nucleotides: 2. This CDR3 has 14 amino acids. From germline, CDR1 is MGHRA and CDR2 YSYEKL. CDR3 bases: TGCGCCAGCAGCTTAGCGGGGGGGAAAGAGACCCAGTACTTC. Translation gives CASSLAGGKETQYF.

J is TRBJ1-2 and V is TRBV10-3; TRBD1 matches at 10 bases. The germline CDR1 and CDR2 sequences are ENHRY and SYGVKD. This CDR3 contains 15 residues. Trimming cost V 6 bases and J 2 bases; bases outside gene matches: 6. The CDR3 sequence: CAIRFADRGNYGYTF. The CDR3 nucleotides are TGTGCCATCAGATTCGCGGACAGGGGGAACTATGGCTACACCTTC.

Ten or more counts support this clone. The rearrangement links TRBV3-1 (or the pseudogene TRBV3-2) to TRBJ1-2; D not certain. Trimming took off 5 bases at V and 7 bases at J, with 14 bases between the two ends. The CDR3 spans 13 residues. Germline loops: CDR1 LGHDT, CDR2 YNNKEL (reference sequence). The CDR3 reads CASSASRGSGYTF. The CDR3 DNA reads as TGTGCCAGCAGCGCTAGCCGAGGGTCTGGCTACACCTTC.

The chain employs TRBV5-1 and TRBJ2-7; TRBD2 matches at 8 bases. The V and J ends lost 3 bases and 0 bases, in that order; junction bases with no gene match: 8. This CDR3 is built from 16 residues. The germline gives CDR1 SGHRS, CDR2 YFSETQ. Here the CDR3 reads CASSWGLAGGSYEQYF. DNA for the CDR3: TGCGCCAGCAGCTGGGGGCTTGCGGGGGGCTCCTACGAGCAGTACTTC.

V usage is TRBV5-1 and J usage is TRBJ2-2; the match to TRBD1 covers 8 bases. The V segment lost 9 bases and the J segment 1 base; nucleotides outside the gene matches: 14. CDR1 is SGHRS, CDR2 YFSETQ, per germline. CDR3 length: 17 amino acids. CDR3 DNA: TGCGCCAACTTGCTCAGACAGGGGTGGAAGAACACCGGGGAGCTGTTTTTT. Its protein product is CANLLRQGWKNTGELFF. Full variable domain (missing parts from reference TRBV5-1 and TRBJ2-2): KAGVTQTPRYLIKTRGQQVTLSCSPISGHRSVSWYQQTPGQGLQFLFEYFSETQRNKGNFPGRFSGRQFSNSRSEMNVSTLELGDSALYLCANLLRQGWKNTGELFFGEGSRLTVL.

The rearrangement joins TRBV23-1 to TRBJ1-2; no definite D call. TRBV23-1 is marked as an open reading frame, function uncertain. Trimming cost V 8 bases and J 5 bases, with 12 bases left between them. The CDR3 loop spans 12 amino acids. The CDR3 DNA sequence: TGCGCCAGCGCCAAGGGAGTTTATGGCTACACCTTC. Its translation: CASAKGVYGYTF.

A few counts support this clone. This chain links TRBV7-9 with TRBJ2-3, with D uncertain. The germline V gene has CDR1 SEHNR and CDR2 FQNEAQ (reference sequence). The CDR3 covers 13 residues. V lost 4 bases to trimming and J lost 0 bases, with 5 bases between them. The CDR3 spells CASSSTSTDTQYF. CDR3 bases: TGTGCCAGCAGCTCGACTAGCACAGATACGCAGTATTTT.

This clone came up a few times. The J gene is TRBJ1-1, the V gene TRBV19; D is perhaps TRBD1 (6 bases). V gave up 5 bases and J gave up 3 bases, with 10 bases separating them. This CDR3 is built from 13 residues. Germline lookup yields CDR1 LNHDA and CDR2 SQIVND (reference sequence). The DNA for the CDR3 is TGTGCCAGTAGTTCCGACAGGCACACTGAAGCTTTCTTT. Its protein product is CASSSDRHTEAFF. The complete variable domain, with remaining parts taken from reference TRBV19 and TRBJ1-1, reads DGGITQSPKYLFRKEGQNVTLSCEQNLNHDAMYWYRQDPGQGLRLIYYSQIVNDFQKGDIAEGYSVSREKKESFPLTVTSAQKNPTAFYLCASSSDRHTEAFFGQGTRLTVV.

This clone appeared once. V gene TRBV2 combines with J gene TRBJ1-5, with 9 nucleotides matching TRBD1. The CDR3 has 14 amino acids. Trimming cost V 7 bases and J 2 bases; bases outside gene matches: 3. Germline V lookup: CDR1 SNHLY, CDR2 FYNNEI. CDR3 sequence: CASNRDRGNQPQHF. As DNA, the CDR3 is TGTGCCAGCAATAGGGACAGGGGCAATCAGCCCCAGCATTTT.

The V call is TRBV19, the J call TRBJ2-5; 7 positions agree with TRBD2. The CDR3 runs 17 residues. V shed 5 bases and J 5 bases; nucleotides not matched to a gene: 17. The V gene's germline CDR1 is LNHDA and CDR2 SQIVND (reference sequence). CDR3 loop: CASSPTLNPSGGETQYF. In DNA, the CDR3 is TGTGCCAGTAGTCCCACCCTTAATCCTAGCGGTGGGGAGACCCAGTACTTC.

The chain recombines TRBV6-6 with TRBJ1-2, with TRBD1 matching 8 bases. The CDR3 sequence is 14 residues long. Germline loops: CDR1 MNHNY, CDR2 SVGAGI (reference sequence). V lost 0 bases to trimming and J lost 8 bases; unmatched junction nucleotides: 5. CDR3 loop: CASSYSLTGEGYTF. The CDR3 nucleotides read TGTGCCAGCAGTTACTCTTTGACAGGGGAAGGCTACACCTTC.

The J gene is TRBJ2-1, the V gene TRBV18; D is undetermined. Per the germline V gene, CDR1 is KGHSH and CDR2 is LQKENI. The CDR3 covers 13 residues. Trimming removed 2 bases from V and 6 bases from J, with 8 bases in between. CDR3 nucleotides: TGTGCCAGCTCACCAGACAAGATCAATGAGCAGTTCTTC. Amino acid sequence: CASSPDKINEQFF.

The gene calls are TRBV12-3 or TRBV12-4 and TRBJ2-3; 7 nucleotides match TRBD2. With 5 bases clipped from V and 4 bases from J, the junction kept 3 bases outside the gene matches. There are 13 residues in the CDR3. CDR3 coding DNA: TGTGCCAGCAGTAGCGGGGACGCAGATACGCAGTATTTT. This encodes CASSSGDADTQYF.

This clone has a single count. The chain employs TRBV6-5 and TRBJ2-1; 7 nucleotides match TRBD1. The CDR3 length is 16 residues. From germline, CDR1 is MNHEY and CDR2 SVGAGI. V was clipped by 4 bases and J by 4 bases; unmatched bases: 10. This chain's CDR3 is CASSWTGTNSYNEQFF. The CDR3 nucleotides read TGTGCCAGCAGTTGGACAGGAACGAACTCGTACAATGAGCAGTTCTTC.

CDR3 protein: CASSPATRVGYTF. As DNA, the CDR3 is TGTGCCAGCTCACCTGCGACCAGGGTGGGCTACACCTTC. V is TRBV18 and J is TRBJ1-2; TRBD1 might be the D (5 bases). This CDR3 is 13 amino acids long. Germline V gives CDR1 KGHSH, CDR2 LQKENI. V lost 3 bases, J lost 8 bases, and 13 bases lay in between.

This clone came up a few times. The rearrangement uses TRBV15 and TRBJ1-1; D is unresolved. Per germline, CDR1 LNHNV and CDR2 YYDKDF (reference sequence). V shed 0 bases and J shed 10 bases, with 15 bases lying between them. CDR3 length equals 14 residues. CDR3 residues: CATSREGRVFGAFF. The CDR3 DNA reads TGTGCCACCAGCAGAGAGGGGAGAGTTTTCGGAGCTTTCTTT. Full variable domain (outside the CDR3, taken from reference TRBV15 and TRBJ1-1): DAMVIQNPRYQVTQFGKPVTLSCSQTLNHNVMYWYQQKSSQAPKLLFHYYDKDFNNEADTPDNFQSRRPNTSFCFLDIRSPGLGDTAMYLCATSREGRVFGAFFGQGTRLTVV.

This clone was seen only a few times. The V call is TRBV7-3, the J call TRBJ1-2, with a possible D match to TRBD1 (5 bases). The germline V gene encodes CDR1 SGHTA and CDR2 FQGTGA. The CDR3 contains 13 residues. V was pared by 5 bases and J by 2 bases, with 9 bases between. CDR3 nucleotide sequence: TGTGCCAGCAGCCTGGACACAAACTATGGCTACACCTTC. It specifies CASSLDTNYGYTF.

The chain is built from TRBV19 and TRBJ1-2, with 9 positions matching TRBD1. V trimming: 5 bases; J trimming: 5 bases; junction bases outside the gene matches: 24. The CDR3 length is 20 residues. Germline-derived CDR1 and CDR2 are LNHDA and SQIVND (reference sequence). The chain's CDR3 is CASSDWRPGTGTESGYGYTF. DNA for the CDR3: TGTGCCAGTAGTGATTGGAGGCCCGGGACAGGGACCGAGTCCGGTTATGGCTACACCTTC.

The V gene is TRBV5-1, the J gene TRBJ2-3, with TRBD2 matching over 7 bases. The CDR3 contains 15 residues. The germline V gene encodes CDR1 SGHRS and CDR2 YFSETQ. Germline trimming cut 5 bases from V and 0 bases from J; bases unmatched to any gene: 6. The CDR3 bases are TGCGCCAGCAGGGTGGCGGGGGAGAGCACAGATACGCAGTATTTT. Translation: CASRVAGESTDTQYF.

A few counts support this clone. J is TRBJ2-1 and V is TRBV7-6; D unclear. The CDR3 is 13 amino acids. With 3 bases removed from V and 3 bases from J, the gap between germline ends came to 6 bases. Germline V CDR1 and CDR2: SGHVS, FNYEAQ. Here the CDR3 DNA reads TGTGCCAGCAGCTTTGGCATCTACAATGAGCAGTTCTTC. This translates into CASSFGIYNEQFF.

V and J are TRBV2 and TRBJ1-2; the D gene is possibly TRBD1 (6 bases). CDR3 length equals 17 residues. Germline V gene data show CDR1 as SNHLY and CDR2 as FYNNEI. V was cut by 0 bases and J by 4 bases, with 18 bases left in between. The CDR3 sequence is CASSEAGPRGGLYGYTF. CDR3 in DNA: TGTGCCAGCAGTGAAGCGGGACCTAGGGGGGGGCTCTATGGCTACACCTTC.

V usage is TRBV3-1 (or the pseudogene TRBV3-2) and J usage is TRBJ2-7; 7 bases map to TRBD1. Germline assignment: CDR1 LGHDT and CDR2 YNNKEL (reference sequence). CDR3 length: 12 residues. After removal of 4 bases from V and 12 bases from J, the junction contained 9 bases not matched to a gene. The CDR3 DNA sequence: TGTGCCAGCAGCCCTTACAGGGGTCTTGCGTACTTC. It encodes CASSPYRGLAYF.

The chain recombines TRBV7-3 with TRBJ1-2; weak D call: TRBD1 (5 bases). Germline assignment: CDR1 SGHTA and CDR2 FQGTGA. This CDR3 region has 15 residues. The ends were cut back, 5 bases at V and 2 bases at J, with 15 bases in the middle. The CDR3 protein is CASSLSPGENYGYTF. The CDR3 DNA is TGTGCCAGCAGCCTCAGCCCGGGGGAAAACTATGGCTACACCTTC.

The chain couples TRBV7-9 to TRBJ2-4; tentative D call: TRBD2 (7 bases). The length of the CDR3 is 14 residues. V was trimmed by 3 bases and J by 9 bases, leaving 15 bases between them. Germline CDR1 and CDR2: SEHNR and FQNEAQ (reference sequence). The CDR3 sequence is CASSLGRGPVIQYF. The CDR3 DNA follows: TGTGCCAGCAGCTTGGGGCGGGGGCCCGTCATTCAGTACTTC.

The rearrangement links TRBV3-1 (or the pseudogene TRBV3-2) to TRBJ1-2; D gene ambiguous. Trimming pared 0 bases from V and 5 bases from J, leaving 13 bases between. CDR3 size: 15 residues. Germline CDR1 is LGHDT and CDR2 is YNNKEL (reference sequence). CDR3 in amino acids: CASSQEGALGYGYTF. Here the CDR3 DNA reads TGTGCCAGCAGCCAAGAGGGAGCCCTTGGGTATGGCTACACCTTC.

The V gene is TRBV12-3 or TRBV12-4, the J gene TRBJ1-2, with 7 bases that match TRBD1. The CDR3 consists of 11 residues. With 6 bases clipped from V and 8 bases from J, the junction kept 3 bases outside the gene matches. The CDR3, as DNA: TGTGCCAGCAGAGACAGGGAAGGCTACACCTTC. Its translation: CASRDREGYTF.